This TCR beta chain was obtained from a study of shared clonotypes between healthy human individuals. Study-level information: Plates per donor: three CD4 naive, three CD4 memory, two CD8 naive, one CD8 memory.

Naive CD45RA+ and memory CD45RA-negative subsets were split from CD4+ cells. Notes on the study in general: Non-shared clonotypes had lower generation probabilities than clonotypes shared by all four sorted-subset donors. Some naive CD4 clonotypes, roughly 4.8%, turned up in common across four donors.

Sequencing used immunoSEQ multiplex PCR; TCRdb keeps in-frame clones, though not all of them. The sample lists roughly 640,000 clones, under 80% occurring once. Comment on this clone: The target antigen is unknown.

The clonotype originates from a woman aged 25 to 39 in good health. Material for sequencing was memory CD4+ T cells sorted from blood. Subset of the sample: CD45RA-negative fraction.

The CDR3 DNA is TGTGCCAGCAGGAACAGGGGCCTGGAGACCCAGTACTTC. Amino acid sequence: CASRNRGLETQYF. The chain employs TRBV6-5 and TRBJ2-5; 7 bases are shared with TRBD1. The trim removed 6 bases at V and 5 bases at J, leaving 6 bases unmatched. CDR1 and CDR2 (germline): MNHEY, SVGAGI. There are 13 residues in the CDR3.